The rows below give T cell receptor beta chains drawn from one sample of a study of blood T cell repertoires in COVID-19. The method was immunoSEQ multiplex PCR; TCRdb's version includes in-frame clones alone and lacks a portion of them. The table lists fewer than 250,000 clones, roughly four fifths of them singletons. The sequencing sample was made of peripheral blood. All receptors derive from a man in his fifties with acute or convalescent COVID-19. The CDR3 runs from the conserved cysteine through the conserved F or W. Each record gives: CDR3 protein, CDR3 DNA, J gene, clone size, D gene, V gene. A D gene is named only where the DNA matches it firmly. The size entry is marked missing in some rows and otherwise reads once, few, many or a size class.

cdr3_aa: CATSDYDLDGQDNEKLFF; cdr3_nt: TGTGCCACCAGTGACTATGACCTTGACGGACAGGATAATGAAAAACTGTTTTTT; j_call: TRBJ1-4; clone_size: .; d_call: TRBD1; v_call: TRBV24-1
cdr3_aa: CAWSVEIGTGSYNEQFF; cdr3_nt: TGTGCCTGGAGTGTCGAAATTGGGACAGGGTCCTACAATGAGCAGTTCTTC; j_call: TRBJ2-1; clone_size: .; d_call: TRBD1; v_call: TRBV30
cdr3_aa: CASSPGTGGYEQYF; cdr3_nt: TGTGCCAGCAGCCCCGGGACAGGCGGCTACGAGCAGTACTTC; j_call: TRBJ2-7; clone_size: .; d_call: TRBD1; v_call: TRBV11-2
cdr3_aa: CASSPGGPGLNYGYTF; cdr3_nt: TGTGCCAGCAGCCCAGGGGGCCCCGGGCTTAACTATGGCTACACCTTC; j_call: TRBJ1-2; clone_size: .; d_call: TRBD1; v_call: TRBV5-6
cdr3_aa: CASSLSPTGGWYGYTF; cdr3_nt: TGTGCCAGCAGCTTAAGCCCCACAGGGGGTTGGTATGGCTACACCTTC; j_call: TRBJ1-2; clone_size: .; d_call: TRBD1; v_call: TRBV7-9
cdr3_aa: CASSHHPSGEYNEQFF; cdr3_nt: TGCGCCAGCAGCCACCACCCTAGCGGGGAGTACAATGAGCAGTTCTTC; j_call: TRBJ2-1; clone_size: once; d_call: TRBD2; v_call: TRBV5-1
cdr3_aa: CSVLRDGYTF; cdr3_nt: TGCAGCGTCCTACGAGATGGCTACACCTTC; j_call: TRBJ1-2; clone_size: .; d_call: .; v_call: TRBV29-1
cdr3_aa: CASSSDSDYGYTF; cdr3_nt: TGTGCCAGCAGCTCGGACAGCGACTATGGCTACACCTTC; j_call: TRBJ1-2; clone_size: .; d_call: .; v_call: TRBV5-4
cdr3_aa: CASSLDGQGAYNEQFF; cdr3_nt: TGTGCCAGCAGCTTGGATGGACAGGGAGCCTACAATGAGCAGTTCTTC; j_call: TRBJ2-1; clone_size: .; d_call: TRBD1; v_call: TRBV5-4
cdr3_aa: CASSLTVLGQETQYF; cdr3_nt: TGTGCCAGCAGCTTAACAGTGTTAGGACAAGAGACCCAGTACTTC; j_call: TRBJ2-5; clone_size: .; d_call: .; v_call: TRBV7-9
cdr3_aa: CASSQGRTFNTEAFF; cdr3_nt: TGTGCCAGCAGCCAGGGAAGGACCTTCAACACTGAAGCTTTCTTT; j_call: TRBJ1-1; clone_size: .; d_call: .; v_call: TRBV11-1
cdr3_aa: CASSATGGKNSPLHF; cdr3_nt: TGTGCCAGCAGCGCGACAGGGGGAAAAAATTCACCCCTCCACTTT; j_call: TRBJ1-6; clone_size: .; d_call: TRBD1; v_call: TRBV11-1
cdr3_aa: CASSPPGRGNEQFF; cdr3_nt: TGTGCCAGCAGCCCTCCGGGCCGGGGGAATGAGCAGTTCTTC; j_call: TRBJ2-1; clone_size: .; d_call: .; v_call: TRBV11-2
cdr3_aa: CASSIRSSGSPSSTDYEQYF; cdr3_nt: TGTGCCAGTAGTATTCGGTCTAGCGGGAGCCCTTCCTCCACGGACTACGAGCAGTACTTC; j_call: TRBJ2-7; clone_size: .; d_call: TRBD2; v_call: TRBV19
cdr3_aa: CASSVGSGGDQPQHF; cdr3_nt: TGTGCCAGCAGCGTAGGGAGTGGGGGGGACCAGCCCCAGCATTTT; j_call: TRBJ1-5; clone_size: once; d_call: .; v_call: TRBV21-1
cdr3_aa: CASTPGGNIQYF; cdr3_nt: TGTGCCAGTACCCCGGGGGGGAACATTCAGTACTTC; j_call: TRBJ2-4; clone_size: .; d_call: TRBD2; v_call: TRBV19
cdr3_aa: CASSRRGLNTEAFF; cdr3_nt: TGTGCCAGCAGCCGGCGGGGGTTGAACACTGAAGCTTTCTTT; j_call: TRBJ1-1; clone_size: once; d_call: .; v_call: TRBV3-1/TRBV3-2
cdr3_aa: CATSRDQGNNSPLHF; cdr3_nt: TGTGCCACCAGCAGAGACCAGGGGAATAATTCACCCCTCCACTTT; j_call: TRBJ1-6; clone_size: .; d_call: .; v_call: TRBV15
cdr3_aa: CAISESRSPGNTIYF; cdr3_nt: TGTGCCATCAGTGAGTCCAGGTCACCTGGAAACACCATATATTTT; j_call: TRBJ1-3; clone_size: .; d_call: .; v_call: TRBV10-3
cdr3_aa: CATRGTVLEGNQPQHF; cdr3_nt: TGTGCCACCAGAGGGACAGTTTTGGAGGGCAATCAGCCCCAGCATTTT; j_call: TRBJ1-5; clone_size: .; d_call: TRBD1; v_call: TRBV24-1
cdr3_aa: CASEQSREKLFF; cdr3_nt: TGTGCCAGCGAACAGTCACGGGAAAAACTGTTTTTT; j_call: TRBJ1-4; clone_size: .; d_call: .; v_call: TRBV2
cdr3_aa: CASSATNNQPQHF; cdr3_nt: TGCGCCAGCAGCGCGACTAACAATCAGCCCCAGCATTTT; j_call: TRBJ1-5; clone_size: .; d_call: .; v_call: TRBV10-2
cdr3_aa: CASSYSEGHNSPLHF; cdr3_nt: TGTGCCAGCAGTTACTCTGAGGGCCATAATTCACCCCTCCACTTT; j_call: TRBJ1-6; clone_size: .; d_call: .; v_call: TRBV6-5
cdr3_aa: CASSVTHYEQYF; cdr3_nt: TGTGCCAGCAGTGTGACACACTACGAGCAGTACTTC; j_call: TRBJ2-7; clone_size: .; d_call: .; v_call: TRBV2
cdr3_aa: CASSVQGADTQYF; cdr3_nt: TGTGCCAGCAGCGTCCAGGGTGCAGATACGCAGTATTTT; j_call: TRBJ2-3; clone_size: .; d_call: .; v_call: TRBV3-1/TRBV3-2
cdr3_aa: CASSFGRELFF; cdr3_nt: TGTGCCAGCAGCTTCGGTAGGGAGCTGTTTTTT; j_call: TRBJ2-2; clone_size: .; d_call: .; v_call: TRBV5-6
cdr3_aa: CASSQDRDGGYTF; cdr3_nt: TGTGCCAGCTCACAGGACAGGGACGGCGGCTACACCTTC; j_call: TRBJ1-2; clone_size: .; d_call: TRBD1; v_call: TRBV18
cdr3_aa: CAISDTQGETQYF; cdr3_nt: TGTGCCATCAGTGATACCCAGGGAGAGACCCAGTACTTC; j_call: TRBJ2-5; clone_size: once; d_call: .; v_call: TRBV10-3
cdr3_aa: CASSFRPLGGTDTQYF; cdr3_nt: TGTGCCAGCAGCTTCAGGCCCCTGGGTGGGACAGATACGCAGTATTTT; j_call: TRBJ2-3; clone_size: .; d_call: .; v_call: TRBV5-6
cdr3_aa: CASSPRDRVPNEQFF; cdr3_nt: TGTGCCAGCAGCCCCCGGGACAGGGTCCCCAATGAGCAGTTCTTC; j_call: TRBJ2-1; clone_size: .; d_call: TRBD1; v_call: TRBV13
cdr3_aa: CASSQERAPYGYTF; cdr3_nt: TGTGCCAGCAGCCAAGAGCGCGCGCCCTATGGCTACACCTTC; j_call: TRBJ1-2; clone_size: .; d_call: .; v_call: TRBV4-2
cdr3_aa: CASSKGHNNSPLHF; cdr3_nt: TGTGCCAGCAGCAAAGGACACAATAATTCACCCCTCCACTTT; j_call: TRBJ1-6; clone_size: .; d_call: .; v_call: TRBV21-1
cdr3_aa: CASRTGLAGAQDTQYF; cdr3_nt: TGTGCCAGCAGGACCGGACTAGCGGGGGCTCAGGATACGCAGTATTTT; j_call: TRBJ2-3; clone_size: .; d_call: TRBD2; v_call: TRBV9
cdr3_aa: CASSGDRIGNTIYF; cdr3_nt: TGTGCCAGCAGCGGAGACAGAATTGGAAACACCATATATTTT; j_call: TRBJ1-3; clone_size: once; d_call: .; v_call: TRBV9
cdr3_aa: CASSRGQGITGELFF; cdr3_nt: TGTGCTAGCAGCCGAGGACAGGGCATAACCGGGGAGCTGTTTTTT; j_call: TRBJ2-2; clone_size: .; d_call: TRBD1; v_call: TRBV7-7
cdr3_aa: CASSIEGWSYNSPLHF; cdr3_nt: TGTGCCAGTAGTATCGAGGGTTGGTCCTATAATTCACCCCTCCACTTT; j_call: TRBJ1-6; clone_size: .; d_call: .; v_call: TRBV19
cdr3_aa: CASSPGQGGGNEQFF; cdr3_nt: TGTGCCAGCAGCCCCGGACAGGGAGGGGGCAATGAGCAGTTCTTC; j_call: TRBJ2-1; clone_size: .; d_call: .; v_call: TRBV9
cdr3_aa: CAWSPDSSGANVLTF; cdr3_nt: TGTGCCTGGAGCCCTGACAGCTCTGGGGCCAACGTCCTGACTTTC; j_call: TRBJ2-6; clone_size: .; d_call: .; v_call: TRBV30
cdr3_aa: CASTPNSNQPQHF; cdr3_nt: TGTGCCAGCACCCCAAATAGCAATCAGCCCCAGCATTTT; j_call: TRBJ1-5; clone_size: .; d_call: .; v_call: TRBV6-5
cdr3_aa: CASSYSFGGTEAFF; cdr3_nt: TGTGCCAGCAGTTACTCGTTTGGAGGAACTGAAGCTTTCTTT; j_call: TRBJ1-1; clone_size: .; d_call: .; v_call: TRBV6-2/TRBV6-3
cdr3_aa: CASSQTSGSPLEQFF; cdr3_nt: TGTGCCAGCAGCCAAACTAGCGGGAGTCCACTTGAGCAGTTCTTC; j_call: TRBJ2-1; clone_size: .; d_call: TRBD2; v_call: TRBV3-1/TRBV3-2
cdr3_aa: CASSPSPGWYEQYF; cdr3_nt: TGTGCCAGCAGCCCCTCCCCGGGATGGTACGAGCAGTACTTC; j_call: TRBJ2-7; clone_size: .; d_call: .; v_call: TRBV9
cdr3_aa: CASSYSLESSYNEQFF; cdr3_nt: TGTGCCAGCAGTTATAGCCTAGAGAGCTCCTACAATGAGCAGTTCTTC; j_call: TRBJ2-1; clone_size: .; d_call: .; v_call: TRBV6-5
cdr3_aa: CASSPMGQATYEQYF; cdr3_nt: TGCGCCAGCAGCCCCATGGGACAAGCCACCTACGAGCAGTACTTC; j_call: TRBJ2-7; clone_size: many; d_call: .; v_call: TRBV5-1
cdr3_aa: CASSLVAAGANVLTF; cdr3_nt: TGTGCCAGCAGCTTAGTGGCAGCTGGGGCCAACGTCCTGACTTTC; j_call: TRBJ2-6; clone_size: .; d_call: .; v_call: TRBV11-2
cdr3_aa: CASSLNGGNGYTF; cdr3_nt: TGTGCCAGCAGCTTGAATGGGGGGAATGGCTACACCTTC; j_call: TRBJ1-2; clone_size: many; d_call: .; v_call: TRBV11-2
cdr3_aa: CASSHKTEPLGEQYF; cdr3_nt: TGTGCCAGCAGCCATAAGACAGAACCCCTGGGCGAGCAGTACTTC; j_call: TRBJ2-7; clone_size: .; d_call: .; v_call: TRBV5-5
cdr3_aa: CASAGTGETGELFF; cdr3_nt: TGTGCCAGCGCCGGGACAGGGGAAACCGGGGAGCTGTTTTTT; j_call: TRBJ2-2; clone_size: few; d_call: TRBD1; v_call: TRBV2
cdr3_aa: CASRPIPGQGVYEQYF; cdr3_nt: TGCGCCAGCAGGCCCATTCCGGGACAGGGGGTTTACGAGCAGTACTTC; j_call: TRBJ2-7; clone_size: .; d_call: TRBD1; v_call: TRBV5-1
cdr3_aa: CASSSRGELTDTQYF; cdr3_nt: TGTGCCAGCAGCTCCCGGGGAGAACTCACAGATACGCAGTATTTT; j_call: TRBJ2-3; clone_size: once; d_call: .; v_call: TRBV11-3
cdr3_aa: CASSSTQSNTGELFF; cdr3_nt: TGTGCCAGCAGTTCAACGCAGTCGAACACCGGGGAGCTGTTTTTT; j_call: TRBJ2-2; clone_size: .; d_call: .; v_call: TRBV28
cdr3_aa: CASGSVGTSYGELFF; cdr3_nt: TGTGCCAGCGGAAGTGTGGGGACTAGCTACGGGGAGCTGTTTTTT; j_call: TRBJ2-2; clone_size: .; d_call: TRBD2; v_call: TRBV6-5
cdr3_aa: CATQGPIQSNYGYTF; cdr3_nt: TGTGCCACCCAGGGCCCGATACAGAGTAACTATGGCTACACCTTC; j_call: TRBJ1-2; clone_size: .; d_call: .; v_call: TRBV5-6
cdr3_aa: CASSTPTGKTEAFF; cdr3_nt: TGTGCCAGCAGTACCCCGACAGGAAAGACTGAAGCTTTCTTT; j_call: TRBJ1-1; clone_size: .; d_call: .; v_call: TRBV6-5
cdr3_aa: CASSNGNRNTGELFF; cdr3_nt: TGTGCCAGCAGTAACGGGAACAGGAACACCGGGGAGCTGTTTTTT; j_call: TRBJ2-2; clone_size: .; d_call: .; v_call: TRBV27